This TCR beta chain is from a study of cytomegalovirus exposure and HLA in healthy donors. Trimming removed 0 bases from V and 0 bases from J, with 12 bases in between. Germline lookup yields CDR1 SGHDT and CDR2 YYEEEE. The CDR3 runs to 17 residues. PCR employed 60 Vbeta and 13 Jbeta primers. Data came from immunoSEQ multiplex PCR; TCRdb stores just in-frame clones and leaves some out. Of around 100,000 clones listed, about four fifths are singletons. The sequence derives from a man aged 30 to 45 in good health and CMV-seropositive. This sequence joins TRBV5-6 and TRBJ2-2; tentative D call: TRBD2 (5 bases). The specimen sequenced was PBMCs. The DNA for the CDR3 is TGTGCCAGCAGCTTGGCTGGACTTCTGGCGAACACCGGGGAGCTGTTTTTT. Translation gives CASSLAGLLANTGELFF. Drawing the rest from reference TRBV5-6 and TRBJ2-2, the complete variable domain is DAGVTQSPTHLIKTRGQQVTLRCSPKSGHDTVSWYQQALGQGPQFIFQYYEEEERQRGNFPDRFSGHQFPNYSSELNVNALLLGDSALYLCASSLAGLLANTGELFFGEGSRLTVL.